This entry lists 10 T cell receptor beta chains sequenced from one sample in a study of blood T cell repertoires in COVID-19. Using immunoSEQ multiplex PCR, the repertoire was profiled, and TCRdb retains in-frame clones only, with some absent. Seen here are 150,000 or so clones, around 87% observed once, and the top ten hold approximately 1.2%. The specimen was PBMCs or T cells enriched from blood (not recorded which). Source of these receptors: a woman aged 25 to 39 with acute COVID-19.

This clone is a singleton in its sample. The chain combines TRBV28 with TRBJ2-1; 7 bases are shared with TRBD2. This CDR3 is 16 amino acids long. The junction had 15 bases not matched to a gene; V was cut back by 5 bases and J by 8 bases. Germline CDR1 MDHEN, CDR2 SYDVKM. The CDR3 region has the DNA TGTGCCAGCAGTACTGCCGGGACTAATTTCGTGCATGAGCAGTTCTTC. Protein sequence: CASSTAGTNFVHEQFF. Combining the CDR3 with reference TRBV28 and TRBJ2-1 gives the whole variable domain DVKVTQSSRYLVKRTGEKVFLECVQDMDHENMFWYRQDPGLGLRLIYFSYDVKMKEKGDIPEGYSVSREKKERFSLILESASTNQTSMYLCASSTAGTNFVHEQFFGPGTRLTVL.

This clone showed up just once. This sequence joins TRBV10-3 and TRBJ1-2; no clear D. The CDR3 runs 14 residues. V shed 6 bases and J shed 0 bases, with 11 bases lying between them. Looked up from germline, CDR1 is ENHRY and CDR2 is SYGVKD. CDR3 loop: CAISDLGTNYGYTF. Here the CDR3 DNA reads TGTGCCATCAGCGATCTCGGGACTAACTATGGCTACACCTTC.

The chain has TRBV13 and TRBJ2-1; D might be TRBD1 (5 bases). The CDR3 is 11 residues long. The germline V gene has CDR1 PRHDT and CDR2 FYEKMQ (reference sequence). Trimming shortened V by 7 bases and J by 7 bases, and 8 bases separated the two germline ends. CDR3 amino acids: CASNQGNEQFF. In DNA form, the CDR3 reads TGTGCCAGCAACCAGGGAAATGAGCAGTTCTTC.

V is TRBV10-3 and J is TRBJ1-2; maybe TRBD1 (5 bases). Trimming shortened V by 0 bases and J by 7 bases, and 12 bases separated the two germline ends. Germline V gene lookup returns CDR1 ENHRY and CDR2 SYGVKD. The CDR3 loop spans 14 amino acids. CDR3 bases: TGTGCCATCAGTGAGTCCGGCGGGGACGGTGGCTACACCTTC. This translates into CAISESGGDGGYTF.

This clone has more than one count but fewer than ten. The V gene is TRBV14, the J gene TRBJ1-1; 7 positions agree with TRBD1. This CDR3 is built from 14 residues. The germline CDR1 and CDR2 sequences are SGHDN and FVKESK. V dropped 4 bases and J dropped 10; count of bases not matched to a gene: 12. CDR3 nucleotide sequence: TGTGCCAGCAGCCCAGGGACAGCGCCTATCGGAGCTTTCTTT. It codes for CASSPGTAPIGAFF. Looking up the rest from reference TRBV14 and TRBJ1-1 gives the full variable domain: EAGVTQFPSHSVIEKGQTVTLRCDPISGHDNLYWYRRVMGKEIKFLLHFVKESKQDESGMPNNRFLAERTGGTYSTLKVQPAELEDSGVYFCASSPGTAPIGAFFGQGTRLTVV.

This clone appeared a few times. The chain is built from TRBV27 and TRBJ1-2, with 10 positions matching TRBD1. V was pared by 2 bases and J by 8 bases, with 5 bases of the junction left unmatched. CDR1 and CDR2 from the germline V gene are MNHEY and SMNVEV (reference sequence). The CDR3 length is 14 residues. CDR3 in amino acids: CASSLIGTGDGYTF. Here the CDR3 DNA reads TGTGCCAGCAGTTTAATCGGGACAGGGGACGGCTACACCTTC.

J is TRBJ2-5 and V is TRBV18, with TRBD1 matching over 9 bases. The length of the CDR3 is 14 residues. CDR1 and CDR2 from the germline V gene are KGHSH and LQKENI. The J segment lost 2 bases and the V segment lost 5 bases, leaving 3 bases of the junction unmatched. CDR3 amino acids: CASSIGTGQETQYF. In DNA form, the CDR3 reads TGTGCCAGCTCAATCGGGACAGGGCAAGAGACCCAGTACTTC. The full variable domain, its missing parts supplied by reference TRBV18 and TRBJ2-5, is NAGVMQNPRHLVRRRGQEARLRCSPMKGHSHVYWYRQLPEEGLKFMVYLQKENIIDESGMPKERFSAEFPKEGPSILRIQQVVRGDSAAYFCASSIGTGQETQYFGPGTRLLVL.

J is TRBJ1-1 and V is TRBV11-3, with D perhaps matching TRBD1 (5 bases). The CDR3 sequence is 15 residues long. The V end was cut by 4 bases, the J end by 1 base, with 13 bases between. The germline CDR1 and CDR2 sequences are SGHNT and YENEEA. The CDR3 region is CASSSAGQTNTEAFF. The CDR3 coding sequence is TGTGCCAGCAGCTCGGCGGGGCAGACGAACACTGAAGCTTTCTTT.

The rearrangement joins TRBV2 to TRBJ2-1; weak D call: TRBD2 (6 bases). The CDR3 spans 15 residues. V was pared by 7 bases and J by 0 bases, with 13 bases between. Looked up from germline, CDR1 is SNHLY and CDR2 is FYNNEI. Here the CDR3 reads CASTVGGPSYNEQFF. The CDR3 DNA sequence: TGTGCCAGCACTGTGGGAGGCCCCTCCTACAATGAGCAGTTCTTC. Filled out from reference TRBV2 and TRBJ2-1, the complete variable domain reads EPEVTQTPSHQVTQMGQEVILRCVPISNHLYFYWYRQILGQKVEFLVSFYNNEISEKSEIFDDQFSVERPDGSNFTLKIRSTKLEDSAMYFCASTVGGPSYNEQFFGPGTRLTVL.

J is TRBJ1-5 and V is TRBV13, with 8 bases fitting TRBD1. The CDR3 has 13 residues. The germline V gene encodes CDR1 PRHDT and CDR2 FYEKMQ (reference sequence). The trim removed 4 bases at V and 6 bases at J, leaving 2 bases unmatched. The DNA for the CDR3 is TGTGCCAGCAGCTATGACAGGGGTCAGCCCCAGCATTTT. Amino acid sequence: CASSYDRGQPQHF.